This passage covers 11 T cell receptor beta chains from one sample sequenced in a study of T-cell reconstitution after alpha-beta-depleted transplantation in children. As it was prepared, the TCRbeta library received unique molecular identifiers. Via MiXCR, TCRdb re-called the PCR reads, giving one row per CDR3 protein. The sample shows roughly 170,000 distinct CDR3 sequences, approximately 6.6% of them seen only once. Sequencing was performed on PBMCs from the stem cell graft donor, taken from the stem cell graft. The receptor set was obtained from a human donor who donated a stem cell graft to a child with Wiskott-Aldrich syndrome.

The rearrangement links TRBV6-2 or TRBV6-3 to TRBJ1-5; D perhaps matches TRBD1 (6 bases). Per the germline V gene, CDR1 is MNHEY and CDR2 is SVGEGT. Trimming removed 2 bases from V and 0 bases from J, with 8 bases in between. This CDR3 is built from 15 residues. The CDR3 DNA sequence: TGTGCCAGCAGTTACCAGGGGTATAGCAATCAGCCCCAGCATTTT. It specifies CASSYQGYSNQPQHF.

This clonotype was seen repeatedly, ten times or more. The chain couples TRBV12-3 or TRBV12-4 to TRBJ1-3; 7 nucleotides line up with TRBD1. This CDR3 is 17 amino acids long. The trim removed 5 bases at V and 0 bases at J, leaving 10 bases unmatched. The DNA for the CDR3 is TGTGCCAGCAGTAGATCTGGACAGGCCTTCTCTGGAAACACCATATATTTT. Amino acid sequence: CASSRSGQAFSGNTIYF.

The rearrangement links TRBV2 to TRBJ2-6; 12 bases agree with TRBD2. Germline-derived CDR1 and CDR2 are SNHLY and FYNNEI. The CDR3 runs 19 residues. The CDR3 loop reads CTFCALKTSGGSGANVLTF. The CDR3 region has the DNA TGTACCTTCTGTGCGTTAAAGACTAGCGGGGGATCTGGGGCCAACGTCCTGACTTTC.

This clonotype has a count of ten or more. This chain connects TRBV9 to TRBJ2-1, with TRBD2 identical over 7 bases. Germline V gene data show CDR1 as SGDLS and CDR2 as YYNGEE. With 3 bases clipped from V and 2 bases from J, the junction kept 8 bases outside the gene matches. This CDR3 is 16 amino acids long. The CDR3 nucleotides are TGTGCCAGCAGCGCCCAAAGCCTAGCGGCCTACAATGAGCAGTTCTTC. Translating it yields CASSAQSLAAYNEQFF.

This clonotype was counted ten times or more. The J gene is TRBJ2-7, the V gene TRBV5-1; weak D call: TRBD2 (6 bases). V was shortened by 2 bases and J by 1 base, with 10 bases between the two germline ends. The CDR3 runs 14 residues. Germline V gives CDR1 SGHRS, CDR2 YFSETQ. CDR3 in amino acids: CASSFGGVSYEQYF. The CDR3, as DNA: TGCGCCAGCAGCTTCGGCGGGGTGTCCTACGAGCAGTACTTC.

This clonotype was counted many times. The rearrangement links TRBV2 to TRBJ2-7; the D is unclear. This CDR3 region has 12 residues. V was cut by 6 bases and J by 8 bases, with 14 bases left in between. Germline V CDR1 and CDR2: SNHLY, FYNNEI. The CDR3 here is CASRVEPGKQYF. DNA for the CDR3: TGTGCCAGCAGGGTCGAGCCGGGCAAGCAGTACTTC.

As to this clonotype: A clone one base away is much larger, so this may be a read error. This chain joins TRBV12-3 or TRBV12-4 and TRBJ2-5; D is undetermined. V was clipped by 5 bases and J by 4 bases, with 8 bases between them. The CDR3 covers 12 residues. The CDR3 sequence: CASSHIAETQYF. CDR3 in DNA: TGTGCCAGCAGTCACATCGCAGAGACCCAGTACTTC.

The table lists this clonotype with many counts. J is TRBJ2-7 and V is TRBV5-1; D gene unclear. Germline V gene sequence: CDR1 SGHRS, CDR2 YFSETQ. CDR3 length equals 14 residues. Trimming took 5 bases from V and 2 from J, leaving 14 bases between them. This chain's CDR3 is CASSPPKAPYEQYF. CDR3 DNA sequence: TGCGCCAGCAGTCCCCCGAAGGCCCCCTACGAGCAGTACTTC.

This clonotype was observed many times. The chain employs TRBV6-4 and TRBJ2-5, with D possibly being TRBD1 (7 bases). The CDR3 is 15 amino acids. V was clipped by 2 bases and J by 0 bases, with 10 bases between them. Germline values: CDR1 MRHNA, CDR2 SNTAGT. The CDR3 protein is CASSDQGGNQETQYF. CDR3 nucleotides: TGTGCCAGCAGTGACCAGGGGGGAAACCAAGAGACCCAGTACTTC.

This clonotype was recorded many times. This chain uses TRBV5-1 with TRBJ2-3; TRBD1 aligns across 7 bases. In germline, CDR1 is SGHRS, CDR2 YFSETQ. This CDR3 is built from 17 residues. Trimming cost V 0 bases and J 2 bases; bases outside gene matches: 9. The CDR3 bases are TGCGCCAGCAGCTTGGGGACACTACAGGGGTACACAGATACGCAGTATTTT. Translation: CASSLGTLQGYTDTQYF. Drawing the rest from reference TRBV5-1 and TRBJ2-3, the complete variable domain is KAGVTQTPRYLIKTRGQQVTLSCSPISGHRSVSWYQQTPGQGLQFLFEYFSETQRNKGNFPGRFSGRQFSNSRSEMNVSTLELGDSALYLCASSLGTLQGYTDTQYFGPGTRLTVL.

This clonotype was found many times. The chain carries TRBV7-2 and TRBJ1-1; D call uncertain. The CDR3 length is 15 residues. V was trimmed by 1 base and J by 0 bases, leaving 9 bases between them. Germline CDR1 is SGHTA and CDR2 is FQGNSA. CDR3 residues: CASSLGAGMNTEAFF. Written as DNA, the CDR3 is TGTGCCAGCAGCTTAGGGGCGGGGATGAACACTGAAGCTTTCTTT.